This TCR beta chain was retrieved from a study of blood T cell repertoires in COVID-19. Study-wide context: Material from acute and convalescent COVID-19 was sourced from the United States, Italy and Spain. PBMCs, B-cell-depleted T cells, or T cells provided the cDNA or gDNA that made up the material.

The CDR3 loop spans 16 amino acids. Trimming pared 2 bases from V and 3 bases from J, leaving 17 bases between. The germline V gene has CDR1 KGHSH and CDR2 LQKENI. Per the original data handling: Reference gene primer amplification yielded estimated nucleated cell counts. The protocol was immunoSEQ multiplex PCR, while the TCRdb copy is restricted to in-frame clones and leaves out a portion. V and J calls and clone size are given by that table; D and trimming were obtained from the DNA. The repertoire consists of around 59,000 clones, with around 90% occurring once and the leading ten covering more than 1.2%.

The gene calls are TRBV18 and TRBJ2-7; D may be TRBD2 (5 bases). The sequence was collected from a man aged 55 to 69 with acute or convalescent COVID-19. Sequenced: peripheral blood. As DNA, the CDR3 is TGTGCCAGCTCACCAACATCCCCCGGGGTAAGCTACGAGCAGTACTTC. Its protein is CASSPTSPGVSYEQYF. Filled out from reference TRBV18 and TRBJ2-7, the complete variable domain reads NAGVMQNPRHLVRRRGQEARLRCSPMKGHSHVYWYRQLPEEGLKFMVYLQKENIIDESGMPKERFSAEFPKEGPSILRIQQVVRGDSAAYFCASSPTSPGVSYEQYFGPGTRLTVT.